The 12 T cell receptor beta chains presented below share a single source sample, sequenced in a study of T cell responses to AZD1222 COVID-19 vaccine. Produced via immunoSEQ multiplex PCR; TCRdb's table is partial and in-frame only. The sample records roughly 190,000 clones, roughly nine tenths being singletons. The sample here was peripheral blood, taken 28 days after the second dose of the MenACWY control vaccine. These receptors all stem from an adult who received the MenACWY meningococcal vaccine as a control.

The DNA of the CDR3 is TGTGCCAGCAGCTCCCAGGGGGCGTTCTATGGGAACTATGGCTACACCTTC. This codes for CASSSQGAFYGNYGYTF. The rearrangement uses TRBV5-6 and TRBJ1-2; 8 bases are shared with TRBD1. J gave up 2 bases and V 3 bases, and 12 bases lay outside the gene matches. Germline CDR1 reads SGHDT; CDR2 reads YYEEEE. The CDR3 runs 17 residues.

The CDR3 nucleotides are TGTGCCATCAGTGCAACTTCGGCGGTTACTAGCACAGATACGCAGTATTTT. It encodes CAISATSAVTSTDTQYF. The chain is built from TRBV10-3 and TRBJ2-3; no clear D gene. Looked up from germline, CDR1 is ENHRY and CDR2 is SYGVKD. Trimming shortened V by 4 bases and J by 0 bases, and 17 bases separated the two germline ends. The CDR3 has 17 amino acids.

The chain uses TRBV9 and TRBJ1-3, with 7 nucleotides matching TRBD1. The trim removed 4 bases at V and 6 bases at J, leaving 7 bases unmatched. Germline CDR1 reads SGDLS; CDR2 reads YYNGEE. The CDR3 covers 14 residues. The CDR3 reads CASSWGTAENTIYF. In DNA, the CDR3 is TGTGCCAGCAGCTGGGGGACAGCAGAAAACACCATATATTTT.

This clone was seen a few times. The chain uses TRBV6-2 or TRBV6-3 and TRBJ2-3; 10 bases are a match to TRBD1. Trimming cost V 5 bases and J 5 bases; bases outside gene matches: 4. The CDR3 runs to 14 residues. Germline V CDR1 and CDR2: MNHEY, SVGEGT. In DNA form, the CDR3 reads TGTGCCAGCAGTGACAGGGGGCGCAGAGATACGCAGTATTTT. It specifies CASSDRGRRDTQYF.

The V and J genes are TRBV6-6 and TRBJ2-7; 11 positions match TRBD2. The CDR3 spans 16 residues. CDR1 and CDR2 from the germline V gene are MNHNY and SVGAGI (reference sequence). Germline trimming cut 0 bases from V and 4 bases from J; bases unmatched to any gene: 5. This CDR3 is CASSYSKLAGGYEQYF. The CDR3 region has the DNA TGTGCCAGCAGTTACTCAAAGCTAGCGGGAGGTTACGAGCAGTACTTC.

This sequence joins TRBV28 and TRBJ2-7; D ambiguous. V was clipped by 6 bases and J by 7 bases, with 13 bases between them. The CDR3 consists of 12 residues. Germline V lookup: CDR1 MDHEN, CDR2 SYDVKM. The CDR3 region has the DNA TGTGCCAGCAGACCAACCACCGGGGAGCAGTACTTC. Residues: CASRPTTGEQYF.

The CDR3 loop reads CASSEAWDGPTQYF. The DNA of the CDR3 is TGTGCCAGCAGTGAAGCGTGGGACGGCCCGACCCAGTACTTC. The chain combines TRBV6-1 with TRBJ2-5, with D perhaps given as TRBD1 or TRBD2 (5 bases each). The germline gives CDR1 MNHNS, CDR2 SASEGT. The CDR3 covers 14 residues. V was cut by 0 bases and J by 7 bases, with 12 bases left in between.

The chain employs TRBV11-3 and TRBJ1-1; 7 bases match TRBD1. This CDR3 region has 14 residues. Germline V gene data show CDR1 as SGHNT and CDR2 as YENEEA. Trimming cost V 5 bases and J 1 base; bases outside gene matches: 4. This chain's CDR3 is CASSRRQGNTEAFF. The CDR3 region has the DNA TGTGCCAGCAGCCGTCGACAGGGGAACACTGAAGCTTTCTTT. Variable domain in full (rest from reference TRBV11-3 and TRBJ1-1): EAGVVQSPRYKIIEKKQPVAFWCNPISGHNTLYWYLQNLGQGPELLIRYENEEAVDDSQLPKDRFSAERLKGVDSTLKIQPAELGDSAVYLCASSRRQGNTEAFFGQGTRLTVV.

V usage is TRBV7-2 and J usage is TRBJ2-7, with 8 bases that match TRBD2. Germline values: CDR1 SGHTA, CDR2 FQGNSA. V shed 4 bases and J 3 bases; nucleotides not matched to a gene: 5. This CDR3 spans 14 amino acids. This chain's CDR3 is CASSSVAGSYEQYF. The CDR3 region has the DNA TGTGCCAGCAGCTCGGTAGCGGGAAGCTACGAGCAGTACTTC.

The V call is TRBV6-1, the J call TRBJ1-4, with a tentative D call TRBD1 (5 bases). The CDR3 extends over 15 amino acids. Trimming pared 1 base from V and 11 bases from J, leaving 17 bases between. The germline V gene encodes CDR1 MNHNS and CDR2 SASEGT. The CDR3 region has the DNA TGTGCCAGCAGTGAAGTCAGTGGGGGGAGTGACAAACTGTTTTTT. Protein sequence: CASSEVSGGSDKLFF.

The CDR3 protein is CSARQETGIGEQFF. CDR3 coding DNA: TGCAGCGCCAGACAGGAGACAGGGATCGGTGAGCAGTTCTTC. The chain employs TRBV29-1 and TRBJ2-1; 7 bases align to TRBD1. The CDR3 is made up of 14 amino acids. Germline values: CDR1 SQVTM, CDR2 ANQGSEA. Losses at the gene ends were 7 bases for V and 9 bases for J; bases not matched to a gene: 15.

J is TRBJ2-3 and V is TRBV9; D not resolved. This CDR3 spans 14 amino acids. V was cut by 2 bases and J by 4 bases, with 11 bases left in between. From germline, CDR1 is SGDLS and CDR2 YYNGEE. The CDR3 bases are TGTGCCAGCAGCGTTCATACACGGGCAGATACGCAGTATTTT. This codes for CASSVHTRADTQYF. The variable domain in full, with the rest retrieved from reference TRBV9 and TRBJ2-3, is DSGVTQTPKHLITATGQRVTLRCSPRSGDLSVYWYQQSLDQGLQFLIQYYNGEERAKGNILERFSAQQFPDLHSELNLSSLELGDSALYFCASSVHTRADTQYFGPGTRLTVL.